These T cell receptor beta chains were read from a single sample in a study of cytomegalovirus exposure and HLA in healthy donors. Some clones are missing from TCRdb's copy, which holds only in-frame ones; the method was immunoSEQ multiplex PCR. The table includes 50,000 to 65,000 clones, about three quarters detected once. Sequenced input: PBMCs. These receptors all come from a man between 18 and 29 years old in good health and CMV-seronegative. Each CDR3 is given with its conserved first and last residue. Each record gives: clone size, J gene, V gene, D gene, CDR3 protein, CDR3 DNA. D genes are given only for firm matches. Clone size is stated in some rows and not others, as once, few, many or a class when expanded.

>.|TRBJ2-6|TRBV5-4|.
CASSLDSADLPGANVLTF
TGTGCCAGCAGCTTGGACTCGGCGGATCTTCCTGGGGCCAACGTCCTGACTTTC
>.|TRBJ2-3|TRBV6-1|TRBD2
CASSDGGGGTDTQYF
TGTGCCAGCAGTGATGGCGGGGGTGGCACAGATACGCAGTATTTT
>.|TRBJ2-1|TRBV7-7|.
CASSLAGRNNEQFF
TGTGCCAGCAGCCTCGCGGGGCGAAACAATGAGCAGTTCTTC
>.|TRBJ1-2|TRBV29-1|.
CSVIGLEGYTF
TGCAGCGTTATCGGGTTGGAAGGCTACACCTTC
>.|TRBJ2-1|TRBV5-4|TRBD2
CASSRGTSGIYNEQFF
TGTGCCAGCAGCAGAGGGACTAGCGGGATATACAATGAGCAGTTCTTC
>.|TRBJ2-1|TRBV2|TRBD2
CASSDGLAGYNEQFF
TGTGCCAGCAGTGACGGACTAGCGGGGTACAATGAGCAGTTCTTC
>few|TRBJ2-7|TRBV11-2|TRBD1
CASSPRDRDPYEQYF
TGTGCCAGCAGCCCGAGGGACAGGGACCCCTACGAGCAGTACTTC
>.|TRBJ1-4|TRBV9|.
CASSVRAATNEKLFF
TGTGCCAGCAGCGTAAGAGCAGCGACTAATGAAAAACTGTTTTTT
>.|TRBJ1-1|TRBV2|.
CASSDWRTEAFF
TGTGCCAGCAGTGATTGGCGGACTGAAGCTTTCTTT
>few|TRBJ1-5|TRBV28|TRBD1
CASSPDRGDNQPQHF
TGTGCCAGCAGTCCGGACAGGGGGGACAATCAGCCCCAGCATTTT
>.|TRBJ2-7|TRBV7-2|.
CASSSYDQQYF
TGTGCCAGCAGCTCCTACGATCAGCAGTACTTC